Listed below are T cell receptor beta chains from one sample, sequenced in a study of blood T cell repertoires in COVID-19. Assay: immunoSEQ multiplex PCR; the TCRdb copy retains only in-frame clones and omits some. The sample consists of hundreds of thousands of clones, roughly 90% of them appearing once. Specimen: PBMCs or T cells enriched from blood (not recorded which). These receptors were obtained from a woman in her late teens or twenties who had recovered from COVID-19. The conserved cysteine and the conserved F or W are not part of the CDR3 here. The order of the fields is J gene, V gene, CDR3 protein.

J gene: TRBJ2-4; V gene: TRBV28; CDR3 protein: ASSFAGAKNIQY
J gene: TRBJ2-5; V gene: TRBV28; CDR3 protein: ASSTSLGSEQETQY
J gene: TRBJ2-2; V gene: TRBV7-6; CDR3 protein: ASSLGSGINTGELF
J gene: TRBJ2-3; V gene: TRBV6-5; CDR3 protein: ASYNGVAQY
J gene: TRBJ2-3; V gene: TRBV28; CDR3 protein: ASSLYAGQGYTQY
J gene: TRBJ1-2; V gene: TRBV10-3; CDR3 protein: AISETAVANYGYT
J gene: TRBJ1-1; V gene: TRBV27; CDR3 protein: ASSLAGWGHTEAF
J gene: TRBJ1-4; V gene: TRBV7-6; CDR3 protein: ASSLRTGADEKLF
J gene: TRBJ1-6; V gene: TRBV11-2; CDR3 protein: ASSLANGVYNSPLH
J gene: TRBJ1-2; V gene: TRBV7-2; CDR3 protein: ASSFSGTSVTLSSGYT